The clone carrying this T cell receptor (beta chain) appeared once. In the authors' workflow: Using reference gene primer amplification, nucleated cell counts were estimated. TCRdb's table, derived via immunoSEQ multiplex PCR, lists solely in-frame clones and lacks some. The V and J calls and clone size come from that table; D and trimming were worked out from the DNA. Altogether 90,000 to 120,000 clones are present, roughly nine tenths being singletons, with the ten largest covering roughly 0.99%. This sample was taken from a study of blood T cell repertoires in COVID-19. As for the study in general: Italy, Spain and the United States were the sources of the convalescent and acute COVID-19 samples. PBMCs, B-cell-depleted T cells, or T cells were the source of the cDNA or gDNA that made up the material.

Sequenced material: peripheral blood. The sequence came from a man aged 60 to 75 with acute or convalescent COVID-19.

The CDR3 bases are TGTGCCAGCAGTGAGGGCGGGAGCACTGAAGCTTTCTTT. As protein: CASSEGGSTEAFF. V is TRBV2 and J is TRBJ1-1; D is ambiguous. CDR1 and CDR2 from the germline V gene are SNHLY and FYNNEI. Trimming removed 3 bases from V and 4 bases from J, with 9 bases in between. The CDR3 length is 13 residues.